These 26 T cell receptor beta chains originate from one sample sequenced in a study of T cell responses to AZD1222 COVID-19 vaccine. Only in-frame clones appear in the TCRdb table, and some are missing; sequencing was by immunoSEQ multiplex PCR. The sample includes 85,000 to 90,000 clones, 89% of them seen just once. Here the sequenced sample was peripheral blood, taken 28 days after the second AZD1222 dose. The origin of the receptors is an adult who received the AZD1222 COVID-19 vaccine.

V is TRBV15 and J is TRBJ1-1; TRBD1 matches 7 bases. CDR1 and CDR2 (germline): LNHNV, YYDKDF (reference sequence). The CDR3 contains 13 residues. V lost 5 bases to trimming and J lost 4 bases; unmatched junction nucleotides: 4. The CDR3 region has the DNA TGTGCCACCAGCGTACCAGGGGGCACTGAAGCTTTCTTT. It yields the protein CATSVPGGTEAFF.

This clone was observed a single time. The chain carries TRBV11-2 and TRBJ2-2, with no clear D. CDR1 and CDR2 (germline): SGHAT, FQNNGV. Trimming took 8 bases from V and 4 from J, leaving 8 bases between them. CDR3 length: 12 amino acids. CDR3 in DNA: TGTGCCAGCCCCTATATCACCGGGGAGCTGTTTTTT. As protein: CASPYITGELFF.

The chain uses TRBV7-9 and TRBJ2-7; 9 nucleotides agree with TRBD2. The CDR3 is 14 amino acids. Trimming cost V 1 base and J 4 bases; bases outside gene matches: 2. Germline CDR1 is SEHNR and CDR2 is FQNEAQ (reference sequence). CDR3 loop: CASSLGLAGYEQYV. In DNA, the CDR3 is TGTGCCAGCAGCTTAGGTCTAGCGGGGTACGAGCAGTACGTC.

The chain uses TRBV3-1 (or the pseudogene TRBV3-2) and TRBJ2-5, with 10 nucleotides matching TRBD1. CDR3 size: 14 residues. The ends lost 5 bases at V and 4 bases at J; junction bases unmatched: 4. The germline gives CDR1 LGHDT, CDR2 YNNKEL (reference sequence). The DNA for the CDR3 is TGTGCCAGCAGCTCCTGGACAGGGGGAGAGACCCAGTACTTC. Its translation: CASSSWTGGETQYF.

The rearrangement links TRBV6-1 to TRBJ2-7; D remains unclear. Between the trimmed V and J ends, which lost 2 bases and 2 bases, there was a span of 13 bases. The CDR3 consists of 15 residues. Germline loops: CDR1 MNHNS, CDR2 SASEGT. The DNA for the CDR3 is TGTGCCAGCAGTGAACCTCCAAGGGCGGCCTACGAGCAGTACGTC. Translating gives CASSEPPRAAYEQYV.

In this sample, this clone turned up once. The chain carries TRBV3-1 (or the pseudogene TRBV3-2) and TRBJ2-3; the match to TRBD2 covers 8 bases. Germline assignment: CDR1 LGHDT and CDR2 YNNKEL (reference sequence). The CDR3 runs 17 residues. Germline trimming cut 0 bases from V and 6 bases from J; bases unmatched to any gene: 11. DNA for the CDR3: TGTGCCAGCAGCCAAGAGAGCCTAGCGGGTTCGGCGGATACGCAGTATTTT. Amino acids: CASSQESLAGSADTQYF.

CDR3 in amino acids: CASSEWDRGYGYTF. CDR3 DNA sequence: TGTGCCAGCAGTGAGTGGGACAGGGGCTATGGCTACACCTTC. The chain carries TRBV2 and TRBJ1-2; 10 bases are shared with TRBD1. The ends lost 3 bases at V and 4 bases at J; junction bases unmatched: 2. The length of the CDR3 is 14 residues. From germline, CDR1 is SNHLY and CDR2 FYNNEI.

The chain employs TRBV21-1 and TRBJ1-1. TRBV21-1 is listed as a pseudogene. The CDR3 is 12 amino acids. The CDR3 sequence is CASPSTDPEAFF. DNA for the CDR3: TGTGCCAGCCCGAGCACGGATCCTGAAGCTTTCTTT.

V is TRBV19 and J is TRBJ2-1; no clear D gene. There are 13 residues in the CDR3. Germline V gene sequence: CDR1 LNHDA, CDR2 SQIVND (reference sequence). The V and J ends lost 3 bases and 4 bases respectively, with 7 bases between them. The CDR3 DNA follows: TGTGCCAGTAGTATTGGTCAGTACAATGAGCAGTTCTTC. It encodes CASSIGQYNEQFF.

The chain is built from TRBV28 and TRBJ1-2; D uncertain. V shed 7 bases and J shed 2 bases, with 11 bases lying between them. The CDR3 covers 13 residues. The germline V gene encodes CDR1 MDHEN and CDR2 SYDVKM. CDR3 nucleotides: TGTGCCAGCATCTCTGGAGGGAACTATGGCTACACCTTC. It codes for CASISGGNYGYTF.

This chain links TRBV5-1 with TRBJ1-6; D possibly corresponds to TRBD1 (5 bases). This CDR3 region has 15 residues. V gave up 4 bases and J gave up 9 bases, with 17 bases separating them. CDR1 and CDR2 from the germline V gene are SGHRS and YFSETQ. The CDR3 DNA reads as TGCGCCAGCAGCCCGGGCTGGGACGGAGCTTCACCCCTCCACTTT. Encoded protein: CASSPGWDGASPLHF. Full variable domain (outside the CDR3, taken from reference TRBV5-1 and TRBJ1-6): KAGVTQTPRYLIKTRGQQVTLSCSPISGHRSVSWYQQTPGQGLQFLFEYFSETQRNKGNFPGRFSGRQFSNSRSEMNVSTLELGDSALYLCASSPGWDGASPLHFGNGTRLTVT.

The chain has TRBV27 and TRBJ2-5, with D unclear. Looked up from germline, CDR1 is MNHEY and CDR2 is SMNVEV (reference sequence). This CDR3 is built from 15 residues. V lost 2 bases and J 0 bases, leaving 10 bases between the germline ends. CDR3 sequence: CASSLLSSYQETQYF. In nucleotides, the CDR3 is TGTGCCAGCAGTTTACTTTCATCCTACCAAGAGACCCAGTACTTC.

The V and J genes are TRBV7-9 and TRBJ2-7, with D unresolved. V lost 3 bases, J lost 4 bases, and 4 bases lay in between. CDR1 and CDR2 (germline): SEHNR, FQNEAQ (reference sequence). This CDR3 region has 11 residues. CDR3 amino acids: CASSFAYEQYF. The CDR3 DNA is TGTGCCAGCAGCTTTGCGTACGAGCAGTACTTC.

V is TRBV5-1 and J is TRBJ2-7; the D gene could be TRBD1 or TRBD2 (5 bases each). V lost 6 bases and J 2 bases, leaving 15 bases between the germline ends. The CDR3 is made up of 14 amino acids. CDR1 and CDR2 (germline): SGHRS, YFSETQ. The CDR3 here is CASTNQGDTYEQYF. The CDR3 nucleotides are TGCGCCAGCACCAACCAGGGAGACACCTACGAGCAGTACTTC.

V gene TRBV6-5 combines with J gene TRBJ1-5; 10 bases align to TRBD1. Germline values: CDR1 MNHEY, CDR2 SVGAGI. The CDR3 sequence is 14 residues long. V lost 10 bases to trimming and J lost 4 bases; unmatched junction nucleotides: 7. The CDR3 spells CAIRQGAGNQPQHF. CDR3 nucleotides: TGTGCCATCCGACAGGGGGCTGGTAATCAGCCCCAGCATTTT.

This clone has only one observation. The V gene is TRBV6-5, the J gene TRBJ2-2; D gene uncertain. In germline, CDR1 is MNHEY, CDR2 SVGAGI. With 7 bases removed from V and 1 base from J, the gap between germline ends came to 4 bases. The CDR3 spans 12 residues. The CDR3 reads CASKQNTGELFF. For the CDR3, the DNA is TGTGCCAGCAAACAGAACACCGGGGAGCTGTTTTTT.

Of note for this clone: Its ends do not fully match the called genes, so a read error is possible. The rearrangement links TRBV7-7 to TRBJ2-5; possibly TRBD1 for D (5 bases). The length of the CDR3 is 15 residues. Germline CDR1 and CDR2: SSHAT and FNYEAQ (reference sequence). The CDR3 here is CASSIGHAIEETQYF. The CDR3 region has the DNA TGTGCTAGCAGCATAGGACACGCCATTGAAGAGACCCAGTACTTC.

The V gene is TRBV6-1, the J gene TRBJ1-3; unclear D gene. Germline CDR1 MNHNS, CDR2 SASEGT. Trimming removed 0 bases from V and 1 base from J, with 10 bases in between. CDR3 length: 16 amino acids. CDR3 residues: CASSEALHRSGNTIYF. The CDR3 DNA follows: TGTGCCAGCAGTGAAGCGCTCCACCGTTCTGGAAACACCATATATTTT.

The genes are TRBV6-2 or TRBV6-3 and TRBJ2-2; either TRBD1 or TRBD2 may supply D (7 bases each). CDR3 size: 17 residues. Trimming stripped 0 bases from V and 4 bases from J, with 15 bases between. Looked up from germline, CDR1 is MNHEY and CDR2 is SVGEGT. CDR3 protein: CASSYSVGRGGTGELFF. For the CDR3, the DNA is TGTGCCAGCAGTTACTCCGTCGGCAGGGGGGGCACCGGGGAGCTGTTTTTT.

The CDR3 spells CASSVGQGEGIQYF. The CDR3 nucleotides are TGTGCCAGCAGTGTAGGACAGGGGGAGGGCATTCAGTACTTC. V usage is TRBV27 and J usage is TRBJ2-4; the match to TRBD1 covers 10 bases. Trimming cost V 5 bases and J 9 bases; bases outside gene matches: 7. Germline-derived CDR1 and CDR2 are MNHEY and SMNVEV (reference sequence). The CDR3 runs to 14 residues.

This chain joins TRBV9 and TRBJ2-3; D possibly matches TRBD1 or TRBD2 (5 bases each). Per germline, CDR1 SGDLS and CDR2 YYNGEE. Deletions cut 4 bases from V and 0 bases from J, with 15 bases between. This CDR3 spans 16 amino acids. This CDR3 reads CASSQRDVISTDTQYF. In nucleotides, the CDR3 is TGTGCCAGCAGCCAACGGGACGTCATTAGCACAGATACGCAGTATTTT.

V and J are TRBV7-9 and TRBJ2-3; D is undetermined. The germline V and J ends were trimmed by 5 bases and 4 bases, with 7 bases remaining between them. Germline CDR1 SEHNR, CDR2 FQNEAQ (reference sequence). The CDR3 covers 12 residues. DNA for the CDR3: TGTGCCAGCAGCGATGTCTCAGATACGCAGTATTTT. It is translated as CASSDVSDTQYF. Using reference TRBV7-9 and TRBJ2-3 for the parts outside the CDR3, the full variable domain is DTGVSQNPRHKITKRGQNVTFRCDPISEHNRLYWYRQTLGQGPEFLTYFQNEAQLEKSRLLSDRFSAERPKGSFSTLEIQRTEQGDSAMYLCASSDVSDTQYFGPGTRLTVL.

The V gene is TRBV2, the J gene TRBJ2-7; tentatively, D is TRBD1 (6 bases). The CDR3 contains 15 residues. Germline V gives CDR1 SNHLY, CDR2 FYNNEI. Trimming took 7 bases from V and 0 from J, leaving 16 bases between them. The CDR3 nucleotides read TGTGCCAGCACCAAGGGGGAATTATACTCCTACGAGCAGTACGTC. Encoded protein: CASTKGELYSYEQYV.

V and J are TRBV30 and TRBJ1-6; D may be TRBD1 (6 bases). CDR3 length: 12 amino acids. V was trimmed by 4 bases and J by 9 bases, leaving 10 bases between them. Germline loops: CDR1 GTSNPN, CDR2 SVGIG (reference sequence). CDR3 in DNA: TGTGCCTGGACAGGGGTTAGTTCACCCCTCCACTTT. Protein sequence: CAWTGVSSPLHF.

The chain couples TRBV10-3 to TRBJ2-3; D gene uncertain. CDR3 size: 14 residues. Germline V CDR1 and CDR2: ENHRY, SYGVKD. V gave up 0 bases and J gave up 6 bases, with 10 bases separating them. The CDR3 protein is CAISESGGRDTQYF. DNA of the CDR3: TGTGCCATCAGTGAGTCTGGCGGTCGGGATACGCAGTATTTT.

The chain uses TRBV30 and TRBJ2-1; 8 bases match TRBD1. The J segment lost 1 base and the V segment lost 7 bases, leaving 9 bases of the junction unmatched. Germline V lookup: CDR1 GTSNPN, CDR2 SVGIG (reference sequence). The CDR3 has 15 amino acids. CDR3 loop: CAYLLDRVSYNEQFF. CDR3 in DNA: TGTGCCTACCTACTGGACAGGGTTTCCTACAATGAGCAGTTCTTC.